The TCR beta chain under discussion was sequenced for a study of cytomegalovirus exposure and HLA in healthy donors. Both 60 Vbeta primers and 13 Jbeta primers went into the PCR. Profiling relied on immunoSEQ multiplex PCR, and the TCRdb table lists in-frame clones only, not all of them. The sample includes under 55,000 clones, more than 65% of them seen just once. CDR1 is SGHRS and CDR2 is YFSETQ in the germline V gene. The CDR3 sequence is 15 residues long. The V gene end was trimmed by 5 bases and the J gene end by 5 bases; junction bases not matched to a gene: 8. The rearrangement links TRBV5-1 to TRBJ2-4; 9 bases line up with TRBD2. The origin of this receptor is a woman between 45 and 65 years old in good health and CMV-seronegative. The sequenced sample was PBMCs. The chain's CDR3 is CASRREGGAQNIQYF. The CDR3 region has the DNA TGCGCCAGCAGGCGGGAGGGAGGGGCACAAAACATTCAGTACTTC.